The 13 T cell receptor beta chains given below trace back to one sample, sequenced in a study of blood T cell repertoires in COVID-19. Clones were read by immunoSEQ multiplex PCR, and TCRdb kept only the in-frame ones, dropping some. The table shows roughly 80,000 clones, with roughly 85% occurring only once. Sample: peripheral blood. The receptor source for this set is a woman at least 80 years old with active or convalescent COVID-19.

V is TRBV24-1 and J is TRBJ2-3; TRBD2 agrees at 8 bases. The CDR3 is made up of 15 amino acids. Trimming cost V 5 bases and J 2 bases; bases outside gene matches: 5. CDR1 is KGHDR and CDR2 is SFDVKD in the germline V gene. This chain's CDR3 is CATSGTSGYTDTQYF. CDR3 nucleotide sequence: TGTGCCACCAGTGGTACTAGCGGTTACACAGATACGCAGTATTTT.

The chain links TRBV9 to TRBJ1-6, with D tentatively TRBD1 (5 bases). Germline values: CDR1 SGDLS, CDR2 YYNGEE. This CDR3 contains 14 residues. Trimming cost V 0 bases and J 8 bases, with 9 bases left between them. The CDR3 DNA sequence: TGTGCCAGCAGCGTAGATGCAGGGTATTCACCCCTCCACTTT. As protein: CASSVDAGYSPLHF. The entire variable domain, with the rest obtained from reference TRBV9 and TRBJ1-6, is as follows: DSGVTQTPKHLITATGQRVTLRCSPRSGDLSVYWYQQSLDQGLQFLIQYYNGEERAKGNILERFSAQQFPDLHSELNLSSLELGDSALYFCASSVDAGYSPLHFGNGTRLTVT.

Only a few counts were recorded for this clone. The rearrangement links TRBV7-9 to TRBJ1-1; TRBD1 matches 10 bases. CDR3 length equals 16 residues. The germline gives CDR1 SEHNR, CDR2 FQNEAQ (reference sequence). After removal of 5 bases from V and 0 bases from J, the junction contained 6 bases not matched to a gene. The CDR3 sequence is CASSEDRGDLNTEAFF. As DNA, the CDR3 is TGTGCCAGCAGCGAGGACAGGGGGGACTTGAACACTGAAGCTTTCTTT.

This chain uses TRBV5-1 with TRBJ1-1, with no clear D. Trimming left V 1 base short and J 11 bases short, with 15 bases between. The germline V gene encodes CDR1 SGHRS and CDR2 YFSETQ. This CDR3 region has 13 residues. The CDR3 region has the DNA TGCGCCAGCAGCTTGAATGGAAAAACGGGGGCTTTCTTT. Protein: CASSLNGKTGAFF. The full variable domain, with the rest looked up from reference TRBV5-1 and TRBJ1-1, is KAGVTQTPRYLIKTRGQQVTLSCSPISGHRSVSWYQQTPGQGLQFLFEYFSETQRNKGNFPGRFSGRQFSNSRSEMNVSTLELGDSALYLCASSLNGKTGAFFGQGTRLTVV.

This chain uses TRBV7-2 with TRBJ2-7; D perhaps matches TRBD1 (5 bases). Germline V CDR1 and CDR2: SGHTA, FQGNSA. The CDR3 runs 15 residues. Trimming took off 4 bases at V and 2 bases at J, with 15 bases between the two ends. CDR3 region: CASSSYWGSTYEQYF. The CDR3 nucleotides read TGTGCCAGCAGCTCTTATTGGGGCTCTACCTACGAGCAGTACTTC.

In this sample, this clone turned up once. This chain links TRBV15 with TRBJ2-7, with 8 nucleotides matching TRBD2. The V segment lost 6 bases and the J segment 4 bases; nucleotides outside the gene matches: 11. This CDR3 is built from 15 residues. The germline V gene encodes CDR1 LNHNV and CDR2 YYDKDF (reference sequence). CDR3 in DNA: TGTGCCACCAGTGAGAGCGGGGGTGGGGTTTACGAGCAGTACTTC. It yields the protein CATSESGGGVYEQYF.

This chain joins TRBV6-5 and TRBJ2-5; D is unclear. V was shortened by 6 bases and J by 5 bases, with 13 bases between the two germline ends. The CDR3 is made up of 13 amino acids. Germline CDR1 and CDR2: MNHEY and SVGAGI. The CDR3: CASSTPAAETQYF. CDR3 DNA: TGTGCCAGCAGCACCCCCGCTGCGGAGACCCAGTACTTC.

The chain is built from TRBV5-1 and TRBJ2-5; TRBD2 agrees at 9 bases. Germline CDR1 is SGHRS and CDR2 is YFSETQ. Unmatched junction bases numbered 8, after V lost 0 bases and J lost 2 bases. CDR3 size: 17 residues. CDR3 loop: CASSLAGSGSGQETQYF. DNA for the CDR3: TGCGCCAGCAGCTTGGCCGGTAGCGGGAGTGGGCAAGAGACCCAGTACTTC.

Here the CDR3 DNA reads TGTGCCAGCAGCCCGACAGGGTTGGGGCAAATGGGGTATGGCTACACCTTC. Its protein product is CASSPTGLGQMGYGYTF. This chain connects TRBV7-2 to TRBJ1-2; TRBD1 agrees at 7 bases. From germline, CDR1 is SGHTA and CDR2 FQGNSA. The V and J ends lost 5 bases and 5 bases, in that order; junction bases with no gene match: 17. This CDR3 spans 17 amino acids.

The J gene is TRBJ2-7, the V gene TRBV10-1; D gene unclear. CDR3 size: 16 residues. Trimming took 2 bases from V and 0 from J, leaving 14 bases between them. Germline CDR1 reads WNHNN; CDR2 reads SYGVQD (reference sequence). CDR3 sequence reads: CASSEGPRPGSYEQYF. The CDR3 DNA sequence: TGCGCCAGCAGTGAGGGGCCCCGACCCGGCTCCTACGAGCAGTACTTC.

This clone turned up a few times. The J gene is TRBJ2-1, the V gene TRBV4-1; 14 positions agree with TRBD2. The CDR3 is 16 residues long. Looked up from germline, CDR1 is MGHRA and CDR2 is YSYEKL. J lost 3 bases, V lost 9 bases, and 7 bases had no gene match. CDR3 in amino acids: CASRTSGGPVYNEQFF. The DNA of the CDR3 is TGCGCCAGTCGGACTAGCGGGGGGCCGGTCTACAATGAGCAGTTCTTC.

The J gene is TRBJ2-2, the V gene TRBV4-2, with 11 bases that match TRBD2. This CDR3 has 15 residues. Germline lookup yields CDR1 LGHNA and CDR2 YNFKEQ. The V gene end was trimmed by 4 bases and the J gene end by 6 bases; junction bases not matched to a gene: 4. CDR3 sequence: CASSLLAGVAGELFF. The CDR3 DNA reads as TGTGCCAGCAGCCTACTAGCGGGGGTGGCCGGGGAGCTGTTTTTT.

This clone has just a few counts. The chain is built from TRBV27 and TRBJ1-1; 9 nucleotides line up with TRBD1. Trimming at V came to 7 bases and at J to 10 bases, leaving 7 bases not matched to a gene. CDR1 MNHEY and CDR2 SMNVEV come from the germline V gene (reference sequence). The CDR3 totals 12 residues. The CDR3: CASTSGQGRAFF. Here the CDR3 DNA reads TGTGCCAGCACCTCCGGACAGGGGAGAGCTTTCTTT.